This paragraph covers one TCR beta chain sequence. No antigen is known for it. The CDR3 loop spans 14 amino acids. CDR1 is SQVTM and CDR2 is ANQGSEA in the germline V gene. Trimming cost V 3 bases and J 5 bases; bases outside gene matches: 8. This sample is drawn from a study of T cell responses to AZD1222 COVID-19 vaccine. The table came from immunoSEQ multiplex PCR; TCRdb's copy has only in-frame clones and leaves some out. This table has some 110,000 clones, roughly nine tenths appearing once. Study-level points and caveats: White British ancestry dominated among donors, who included more females, and clonal diversity was possibly underestimated. Researchers report vaccine-associated CD4 TCRs spanning spike, with dominance at 160-218 and 743-854. Baseline seropositivity occurred in only 5 to 7 AZD1222 recipients.

This clonotype originated in an adult who received the AZD1222 COVID-19 vaccine. The chain combines TRBV29-1 with TRBJ2-7, with 9 nucleotides matching TRBD1. Sequencing was performed on peripheral blood, taken 28 days after the second AZD1222 dose. CDR3 amino acids: CSVEGTGQFDEQYF. In DNA form, the CDR3 reads TGCAGCGTTGAGGGGACAGGGCAGTTTGACGAGCAGTACTTC.